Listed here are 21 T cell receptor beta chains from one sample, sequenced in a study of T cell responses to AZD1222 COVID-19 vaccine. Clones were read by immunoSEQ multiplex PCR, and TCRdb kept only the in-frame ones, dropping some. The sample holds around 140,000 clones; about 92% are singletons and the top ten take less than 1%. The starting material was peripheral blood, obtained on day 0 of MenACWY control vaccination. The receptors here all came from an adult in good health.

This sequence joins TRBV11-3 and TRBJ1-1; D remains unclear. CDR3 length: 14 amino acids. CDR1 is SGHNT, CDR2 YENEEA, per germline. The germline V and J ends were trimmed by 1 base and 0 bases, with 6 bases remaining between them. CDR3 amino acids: CASSLGQMNTEAFF. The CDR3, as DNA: TGTGCCAGCAGCTTAGGGCAGATGAACACTGAAGCTTTCTTT.

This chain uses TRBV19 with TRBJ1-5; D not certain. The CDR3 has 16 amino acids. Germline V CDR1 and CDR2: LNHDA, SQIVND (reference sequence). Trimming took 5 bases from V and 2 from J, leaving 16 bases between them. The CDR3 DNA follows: TGTGCCAGTAGTCCAGAGACCTACGGTGGCAATCAGCCCCAGCATTTT. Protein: CASSPETYGGNQPQHF.

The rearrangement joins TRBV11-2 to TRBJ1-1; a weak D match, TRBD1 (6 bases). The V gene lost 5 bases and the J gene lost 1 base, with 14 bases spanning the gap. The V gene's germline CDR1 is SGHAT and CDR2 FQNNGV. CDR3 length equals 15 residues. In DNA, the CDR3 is TGTGCCAGCAGCCAACGAGGACAGCCGAACACTGAAGCTTTCTTT. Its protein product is CASSQRGQPNTEAFF.

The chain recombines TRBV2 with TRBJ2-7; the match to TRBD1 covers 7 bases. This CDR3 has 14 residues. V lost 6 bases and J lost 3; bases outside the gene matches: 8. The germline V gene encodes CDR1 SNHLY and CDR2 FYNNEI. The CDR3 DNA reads TGTGCCAGCAGAGTGAGACAGGGATTCTACGAGCAGTACTTC. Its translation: CASRVRQGFYEQYF.

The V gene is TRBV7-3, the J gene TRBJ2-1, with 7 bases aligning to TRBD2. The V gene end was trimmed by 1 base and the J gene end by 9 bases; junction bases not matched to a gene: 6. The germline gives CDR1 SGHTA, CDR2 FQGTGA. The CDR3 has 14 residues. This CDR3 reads CASSLSGGVGEQFF. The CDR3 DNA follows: TGTGCCAGCAGCTTAAGCGGGGGTGTGGGTGAGCAGTTCTTC. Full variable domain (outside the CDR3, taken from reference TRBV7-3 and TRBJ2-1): GAGVSQTPSNKVTEKGKYVELRCDPISGHTALYWYRQSLGQGPEFLIYFQGTGAADDSGLPNDRFFAVRPEGSVSTLKIQRTERGDSAVYLCASSLSGGVGEQFFGPGTRLTVL.

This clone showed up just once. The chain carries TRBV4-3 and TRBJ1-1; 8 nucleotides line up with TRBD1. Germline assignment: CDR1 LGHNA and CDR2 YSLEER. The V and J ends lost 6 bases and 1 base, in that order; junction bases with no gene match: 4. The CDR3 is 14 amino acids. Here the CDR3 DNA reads TGCGCCAGCAGTTACACAGGGGGGAACACTGAAGCTTTCTTT. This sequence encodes CASSYTGGNTEAFF.

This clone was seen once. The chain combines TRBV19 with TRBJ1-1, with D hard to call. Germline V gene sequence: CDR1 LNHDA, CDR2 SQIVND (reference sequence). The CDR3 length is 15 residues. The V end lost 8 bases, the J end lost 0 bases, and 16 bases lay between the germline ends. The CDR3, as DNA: TGTGCCAGTTCCCGACCCCTGGGTATGAACACTGAAGCTTTCTTT. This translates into CASSRPLGMNTEAFF.

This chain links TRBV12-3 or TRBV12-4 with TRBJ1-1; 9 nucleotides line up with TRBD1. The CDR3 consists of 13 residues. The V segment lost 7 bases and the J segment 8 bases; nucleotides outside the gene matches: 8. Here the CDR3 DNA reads TGTGCCAGCACTCTTACAGGGGGCTCAGAAGCTTTCTTT. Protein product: CASTLTGGSEAFF.

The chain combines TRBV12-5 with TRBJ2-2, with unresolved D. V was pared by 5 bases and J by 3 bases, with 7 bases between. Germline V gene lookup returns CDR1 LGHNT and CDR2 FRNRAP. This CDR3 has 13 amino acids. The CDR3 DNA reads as TGTGCTAGTGGTCCCCCCCACACCGGGGAGCTGTTTTTT. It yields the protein CASGPPHTGELFF. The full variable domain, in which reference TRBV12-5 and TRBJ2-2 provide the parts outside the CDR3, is DARVTQTPRHKVTEMGQEVTMRCQPILGHNTVFWYRQTMMQGLELLAYFRNRAPLDDSGMPKDRFSAEMPDATLATLKIQPSEPRDSAVYFCASGPPHTGELFFGEGSRLTVL.

The CDR3 DNA is TGTGCCAGCAGTTTCTCAGGACGGGATGAGCAGTTCTTC. Translated: CASSFSGRDEQFF. The rearrangement links TRBV27 to TRBJ2-1; no clear D. The V gene's germline CDR1 is MNHEY and CDR2 SMNVEV (reference sequence). This CDR3 comprises 13 residues. Trimming took off 3 bases at V and 8 bases at J, with 11 bases between the two ends.

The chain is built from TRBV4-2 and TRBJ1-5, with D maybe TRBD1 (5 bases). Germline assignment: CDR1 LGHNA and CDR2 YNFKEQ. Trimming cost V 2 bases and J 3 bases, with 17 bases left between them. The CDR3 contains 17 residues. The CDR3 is CASSQPTGTANNQPQHF. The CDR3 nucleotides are TGTGCCAGCAGCCAACCGACCGGGACGGCCAACAATCAGCCCCAGCATTTT.

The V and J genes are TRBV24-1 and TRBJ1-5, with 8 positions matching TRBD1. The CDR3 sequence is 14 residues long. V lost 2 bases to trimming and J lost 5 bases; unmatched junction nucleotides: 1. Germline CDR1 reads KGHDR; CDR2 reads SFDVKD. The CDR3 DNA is TGTGCCACCAGTGATTCACAGGGGGATCAGCCCCAGCATTTT. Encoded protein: CATSDSQGDQPQHF.

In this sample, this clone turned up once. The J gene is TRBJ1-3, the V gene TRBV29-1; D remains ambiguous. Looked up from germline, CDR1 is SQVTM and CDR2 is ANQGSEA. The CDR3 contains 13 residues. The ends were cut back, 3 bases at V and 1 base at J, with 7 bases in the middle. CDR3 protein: CSVEKQSGNTIYF. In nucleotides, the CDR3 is TGCAGCGTTGAGAAACAATCTGGAAACACCATATATTTT. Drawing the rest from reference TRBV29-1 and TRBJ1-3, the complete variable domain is SAVISQKPSRDICQRGTSLTIQCQVDSQVTMMFWYRQQPGQSLTLIATANQGSEATYESGFVIDKFPISRPNLTFSTLTVSNMSPEDSSIYLCSVEKQSGNTIYFGEGSWLTVV.

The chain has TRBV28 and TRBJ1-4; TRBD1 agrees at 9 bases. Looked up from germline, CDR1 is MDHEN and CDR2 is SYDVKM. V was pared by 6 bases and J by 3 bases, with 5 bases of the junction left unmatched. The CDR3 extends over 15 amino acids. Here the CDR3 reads CASRTGGPANEKLFF. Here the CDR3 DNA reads TGTGCCAGCAGAACAGGGGGCCCGGCTAATGAAAAACTGTTTTTT.

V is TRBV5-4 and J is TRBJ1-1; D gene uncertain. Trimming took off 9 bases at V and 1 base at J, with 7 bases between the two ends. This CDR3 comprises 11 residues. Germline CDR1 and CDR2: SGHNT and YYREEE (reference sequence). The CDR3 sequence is CATSGNTEAFF. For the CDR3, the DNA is TGTGCCACCTCTGGGAACACTGAAGCTTTCTTT.

For the CDR3, the DNA is TGTGCCAGCAGCCACAGTTCTTCATGGGGTTCACCCCTCCACTTT. This codes for CASSHSSSWGSPLHF. This chain connects TRBV7-9 to TRBJ1-6; D is undetermined. Trimming took off 5 bases at V and 9 bases at J, with 17 bases between the two ends. The CDR3 runs 15 residues. Germline CDR1 reads SEHNR; CDR2 reads FQNEAQ (reference sequence).

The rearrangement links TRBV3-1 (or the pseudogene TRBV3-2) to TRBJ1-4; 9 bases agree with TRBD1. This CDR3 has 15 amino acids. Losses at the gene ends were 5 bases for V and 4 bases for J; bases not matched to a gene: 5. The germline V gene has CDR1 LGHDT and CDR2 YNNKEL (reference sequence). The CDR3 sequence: CASSTGTGINEKLFF. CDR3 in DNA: TGTGCCAGCAGCACTGGGACAGGGATTAATGAAAAACTGTTTTTT.

The CDR3 loop is CASSPKVATNEKLFF. The CDR3 coding sequence is TGTGCCAGCAGTCCAAAAGTTGCAACTAATGAAAAACTGTTTTTT. The rearrangement joins TRBV27 to TRBJ1-4, with D unclear. This CDR3 comprises 15 residues. Germline CDR1 reads MNHEY; CDR2 reads SMNVEV (reference sequence). Trimming stripped 5 bases from V and 0 bases from J, with 10 bases between.

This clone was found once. CDR3 loop: CASSFTPSPVAFNEQFF. The CDR3, as DNA: TGTGCCAGCAGTTTTACACCCTCCCCGGTAGCATTCAATGAGCAGTTCTTC. This chain connects TRBV27 to TRBJ2-1, with D unclear. The ends were cut back, 3 bases at V and 6 bases at J, with 21 bases in the middle. CDR3 length: 17 residues. Germline V CDR1 and CDR2: MNHEY, SMNVEV (reference sequence).

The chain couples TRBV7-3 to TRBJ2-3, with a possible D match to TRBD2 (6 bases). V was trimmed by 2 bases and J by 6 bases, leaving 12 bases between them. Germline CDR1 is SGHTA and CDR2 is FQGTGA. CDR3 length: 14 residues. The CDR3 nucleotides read TGTGCCAGCAGCTTACGGGAGTTTCCGGATACGCAGTATTTT. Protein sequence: CASSLREFPDTQYF.

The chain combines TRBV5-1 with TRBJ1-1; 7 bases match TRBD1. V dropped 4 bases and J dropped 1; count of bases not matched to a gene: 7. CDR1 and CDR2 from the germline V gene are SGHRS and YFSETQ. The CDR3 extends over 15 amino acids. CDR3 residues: CASSPRGQQNTEAFF. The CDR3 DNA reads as TGCGCCAGCAGCCCACGGGGACAGCAGAACACTGAAGCTTTCTTT. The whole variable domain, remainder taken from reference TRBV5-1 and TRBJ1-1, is KAGVTQTPRYLIKTRGQQVTLSCSPISGHRSVSWYQQTPGQGLQFLFEYFSETQRNKGNFPGRFSGRQFSNSRSEMNVSTLELGDSALYLCASSPRGQQNTEAFFGQGTRLTVV.